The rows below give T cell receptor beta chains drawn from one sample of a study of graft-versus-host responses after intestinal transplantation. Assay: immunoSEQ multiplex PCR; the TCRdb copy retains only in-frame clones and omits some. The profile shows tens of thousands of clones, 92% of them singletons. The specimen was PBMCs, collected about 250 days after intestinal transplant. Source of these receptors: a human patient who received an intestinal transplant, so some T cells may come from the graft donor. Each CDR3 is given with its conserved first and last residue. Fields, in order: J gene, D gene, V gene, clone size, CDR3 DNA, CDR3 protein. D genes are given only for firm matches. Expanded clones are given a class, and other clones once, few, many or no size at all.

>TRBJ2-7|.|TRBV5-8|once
TGTGCCAGCGATGCTTACGAGCAGTACTTC
CASDAYEQYF
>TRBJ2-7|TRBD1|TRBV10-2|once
TGCGCCAGCGCTCCCGGGACAGGAGCATACGAGCAGTACTTC
CASAPGTGAYEQYF
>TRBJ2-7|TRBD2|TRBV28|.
TGTGCCAGCAGTTTACCCCCCGGGGGGGGGATAAGGTTTTACGAGCAGTACTTC
CASSLPPGGGIRFYEQYF
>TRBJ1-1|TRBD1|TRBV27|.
TGTGCCAGCAGTATGACAGGGGGCGGGGGCACTGAAGCTTTCTTT
CASSMTGGGGTEAFF
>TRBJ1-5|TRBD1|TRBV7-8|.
TGTGCCAGCAGCGAACAGGGGGGCAATCAGCCCCAGCATTTT
CASSEQGGNQPQHF
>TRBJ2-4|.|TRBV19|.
TGTGCCAGTAGTATAGATAGGGGGGACATTCAGTACTTC
CASSIDRGDIQYF
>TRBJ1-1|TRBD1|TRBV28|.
TGTGCCAGCAGACCGACAGGGTATAACACTGAAGCTTTCTTT
CASRPTGYNTEAFF
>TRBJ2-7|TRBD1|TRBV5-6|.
TGTGCCAGCAGCTCCCTTCCGGGACAGATTTCCTACGAGCAGTACTTC
CASSSLPGQISYEQYF
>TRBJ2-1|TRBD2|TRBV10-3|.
TGTGCCACCGCCGGACTAGAGATTATTAGTGAGCAGTTCTTC
CATAGLEIISEQFF
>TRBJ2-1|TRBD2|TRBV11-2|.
TGTGCCAGCAGGACTAGCGGGATCAATGAGCAGTTCTTC
CASRTSGINEQFF
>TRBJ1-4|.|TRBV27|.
TGTGCCAGCAGTTTATCGCGACCCCAGCCGGGTCCTAATGAAAAACTGTTTTTT
CASSLSRPQPGPNEKLFF
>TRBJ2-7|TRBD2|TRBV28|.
TGTGCCCAGGTCCGACCACGGAAACGTCCGGGACTAGCGGGGAGATGGGGGGAATACGAGCAGTACTTC
CAQVRPRKRPGLAGRWGEYEQYF
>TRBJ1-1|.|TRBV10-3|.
TGTGCCATCAGTGATACCGGGACCGCGAACACTGAAGCTTTCTTT
CAISDTGTANTEAFF
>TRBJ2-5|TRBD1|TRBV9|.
TGTGCCAGCAGCGGAGCACAGGGGGGCCAAGAGACCCAGTACTTC
CASSGAQGGQETQYF
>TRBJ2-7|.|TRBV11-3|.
TGTGCCAGCAGCTTAGAATCAGCCGGGGGCGAGCAGTACTTC
CASSLESAGGEQYF
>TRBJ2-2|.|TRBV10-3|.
TGTGCCATCAGGGGGACGGCGAACACCGGGGAGCTGTTTTTT
CAIRGTANTGELFF
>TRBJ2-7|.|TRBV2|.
TGTGCCAGCAGTGCGGAGACCTACGAGCAGTACTTC
CASSAETYEQYF
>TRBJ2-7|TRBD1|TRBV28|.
TGTGCCAGCAGGGCGGGACAGGGGGCCTACGAGCAGTACTTC
CASRAGQGAYEQYF
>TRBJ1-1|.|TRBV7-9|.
TGTGCCAGCAGCCTCGGAGGGGGGCCGAGGGGCACTGAAGCTTTCTTT
CASSLGGGPRGTEAFF
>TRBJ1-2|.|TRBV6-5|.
TGTGCCAGCAGGCCACTGGGAGGGGGCTACACCTTC
CASRPLGGGYTF
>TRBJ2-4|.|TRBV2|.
TGTGCCAGCAGGGAGCCGGGGGCGGTCAAAAACATTCAGTACTTC
CASREPGAVKNIQYF
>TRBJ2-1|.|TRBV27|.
TGTGCCAGCAGTCGGGACTGGGGCGGTGAGCAGTTCTTC
CASSRDWGGEQFF
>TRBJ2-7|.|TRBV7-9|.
TGTGCCAGCAGCTTATATCCCGCTGCCCAAGGGACCCACTACGAGCAGTACTTC
CASSLYPAAQGTHYEQYF
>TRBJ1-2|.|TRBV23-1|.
TGCGCCCCGCGGGGGGGCTATGGCTACACCTTC
CAPRGGYGYTF
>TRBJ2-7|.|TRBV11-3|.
TGTGCCAGCAGTAAGGTGGCAGATTACGAGCAGTACTTC
CASSKVADYEQYF
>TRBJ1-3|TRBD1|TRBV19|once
TGTGCCAGTAAAATCCGGACAGGTGCCGGAAACACCATATATTTT
CASKIRTGAGNTIYF
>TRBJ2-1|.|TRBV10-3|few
TGTGCCATCAGTGAGTCTGAGACAGTGCTGTTCTTC
CAISESETVLFF
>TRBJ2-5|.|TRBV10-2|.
TGCGCCAGCAGTGCCCTAGCGAACCAAGAGACCCAGTACTTC
CASSALANQETQYF
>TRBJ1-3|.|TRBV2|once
TGTGCCAGCAGGGAGGACGGGGGTTTCTCTGGAAACACCATATATTTT
CASREDGGFSGNTIYF
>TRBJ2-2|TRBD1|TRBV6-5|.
TGTGCCAGCAGCCCGCCTACAGGGGCCGGGGAGCTGTTTTTT
CASSPPTGAGELFF
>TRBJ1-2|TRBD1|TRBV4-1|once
TGCGCCAGCAGCCAAACATTTGACAGGGCCCGGGGGGGCTACACCTTC
CASSQTFDRARGGYTF
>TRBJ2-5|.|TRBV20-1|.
TGCAGTCCGCAAGTGGGGGAGACCCAGTACTTC
CSPQVGETQYF
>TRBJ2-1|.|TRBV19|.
TGTGCCAGCCGCCCCGGCGCGTACAATGAGCAGTTCTTC
CASRPGAYNEQFF
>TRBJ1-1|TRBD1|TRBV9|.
TGTGCCAGCAGCCCTGGACAGGGGGCAGACACTGAAGCTTTCTTT
CASSPGQGADTEAFF
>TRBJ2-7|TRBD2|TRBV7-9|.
TGTGCCAGCAGCTTCCTTAGCGGGAGCTCCTACGAGCAGTACTTC
CASSFLSGSSYEQYF
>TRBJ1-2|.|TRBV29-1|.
TGCAGCGTTGGAGATGGCTACACCTTC
CSVGDGYTF